This T cell receptor (beta chain) derives from a study of blood T cell repertoires in COVID-19. Study-wide context: The analysed material was cDNA or gDNA that came from T cells, B-cell-depleted T cells, or PBMCs.

TCRdb keeps only in-frame clones here, not all; method: immunoSEQ multiplex PCR. The sample lists 100,000 to 150,000 clones, less than 90% occurring once. The germline gives CDR1 MGHRA, CDR2 YSYEKL. V was cut by 4 bases and J by 0 bases, with 14 bases left in between. The CDR3 consists of 16 residues. This receptor was identified in a woman aged 80 or over with acute or convalescent COVID-19. The material sequenced was peripheral blood. The rearrangement joins TRBV4-1 to TRBJ2-3, with D hard to call. The CDR3 region has the DNA TGCGCCAGCAGCCGACAAGGCTCTGGGAGCACAGATACGCAGTATTTT. As protein: CASSRQGSGSTDTQYF.